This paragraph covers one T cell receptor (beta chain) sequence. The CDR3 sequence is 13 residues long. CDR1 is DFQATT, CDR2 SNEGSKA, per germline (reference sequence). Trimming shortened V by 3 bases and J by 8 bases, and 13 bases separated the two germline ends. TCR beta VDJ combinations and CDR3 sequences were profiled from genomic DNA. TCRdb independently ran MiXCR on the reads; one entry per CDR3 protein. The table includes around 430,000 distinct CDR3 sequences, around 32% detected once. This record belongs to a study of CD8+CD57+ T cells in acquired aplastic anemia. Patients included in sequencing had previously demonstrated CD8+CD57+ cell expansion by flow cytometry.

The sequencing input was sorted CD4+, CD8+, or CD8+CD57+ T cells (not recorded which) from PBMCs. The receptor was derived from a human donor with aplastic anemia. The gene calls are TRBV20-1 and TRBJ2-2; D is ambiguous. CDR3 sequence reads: CSARGRPRGELFF. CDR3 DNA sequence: TGCAGTGCTAGGGGCAGGCCAAGGGGGGAGCTGTTTTTT.